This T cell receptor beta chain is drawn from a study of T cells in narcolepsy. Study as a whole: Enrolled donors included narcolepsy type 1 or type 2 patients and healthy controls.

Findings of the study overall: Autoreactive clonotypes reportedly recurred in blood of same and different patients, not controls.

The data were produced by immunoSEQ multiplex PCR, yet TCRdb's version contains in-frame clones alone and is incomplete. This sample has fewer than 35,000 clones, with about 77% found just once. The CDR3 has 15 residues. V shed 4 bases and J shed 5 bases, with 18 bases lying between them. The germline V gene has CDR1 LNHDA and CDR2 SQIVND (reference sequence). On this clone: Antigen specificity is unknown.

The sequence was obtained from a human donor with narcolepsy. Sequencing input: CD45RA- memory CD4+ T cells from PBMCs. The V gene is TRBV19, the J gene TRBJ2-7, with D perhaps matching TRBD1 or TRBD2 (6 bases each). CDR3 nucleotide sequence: TGTGCCAGTAGTAACATCGGGGGCGGGAAAAACGAGCAGTACTTC. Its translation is CASSNIGGGKNEQYF.